This T cell receptor (beta chain) was sequenced for a study of T-cell reconstitution after alpha-beta-depleted transplantation in children. TCRbeta library construction was performed incorporating unique molecular identifiers. TCRdb re-called the PCR reads with MiXCR, one entry per CDR3 protein. The sample lists a few hundred thousand distinct CDR3 sequences; roughly 30% were seen once. The V and J ends lost 8 bases and 7 bases respectively, with 21 bases between them. Germline V gene sequence: CDR1 SEHNR, CDR2 FQNEAQ (reference sequence). The CDR3 is 15 amino acids. This clonotype was found many times. The target antigen is unknown. General observations from the study: Some patients' high day-60 TCRbeta diversity was traced to surviving recipient T cells and thymic progenitors. Newly made T cells mostly supplied T-cell counts and diversity one year after transplant. Where alpha-beta T cells came from about two months after transplant was reportedly several hundred expanded graft clones.

The rearrangement uses TRBV7-9 and TRBJ2-1; D is perhaps TRBD1 (6 bases). The input for sequencing was PBMCs, taken before TCRalphabeta/CD19-depleted stem cell transplant. The source of this sequence is a boy under two years old with Wiskott-Aldrich syndrome, due to receive a stem cell transplant. The CDR3 DNA follows: TGTGCCAGCTTCCCTTATCCAACAGGGAGAAATGAGCAGTTCTTC. It is translated as CASFPYPTGRNEQFF.